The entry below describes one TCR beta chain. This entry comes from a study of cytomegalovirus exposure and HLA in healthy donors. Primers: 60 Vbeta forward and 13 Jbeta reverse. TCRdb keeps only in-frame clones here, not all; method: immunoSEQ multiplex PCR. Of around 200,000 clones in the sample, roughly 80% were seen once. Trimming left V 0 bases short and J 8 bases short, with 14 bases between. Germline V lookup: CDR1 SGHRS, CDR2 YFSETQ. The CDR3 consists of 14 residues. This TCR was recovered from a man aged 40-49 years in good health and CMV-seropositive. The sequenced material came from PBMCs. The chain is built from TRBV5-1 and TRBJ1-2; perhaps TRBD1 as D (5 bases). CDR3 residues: CASSLEGTGRGYTF. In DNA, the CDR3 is TGCGCCAGCAGCTTGGAAGGGACGGGGAGGGGCTACACCTTC.